Included here is one T cell receptor (beta chain) sequence, with context. The target antigen is unknown. The junction shows a germline mismatch at one end, possibly a read error. Carrying unique molecular identifiers, the cDNA also gained a universal primer site through template switching. TCRdb itself ran the 5' RACE reads through MiXCR, one entry per CDR3 protein. The sample yields about 700,000 distinct CDR3 sequences, 6.1% seen once. Healthy Caucasians made up all donors. This record comes from a study of identical twins. Study findings and constraints: The study reached conclusions through statistical analysis that was cross-sectional, not following the same donors. Abundant beta clonotypes from cord blood bore fewer insertions; memory repertoires lacked this pattern.

Germline assignment: CDR1 LNHDA and CDR2 SQIVND (reference sequence). The CDR3 runs to 15 residues. The sample consisted of naive T cells sorted from blood. The rearrangement links TRBV19 to TRBJ2-2, with TRBD1 as a possible D gene (5 bases). This sequence originates from a man aged 18 to 30 in good health. The CDR3: CASRIGALGTGELFF. CDR3 in DNA: TGTGCCAGTAGGATAGGGGCTCTGGGCACCGGGGAGCTGTTTTTT.